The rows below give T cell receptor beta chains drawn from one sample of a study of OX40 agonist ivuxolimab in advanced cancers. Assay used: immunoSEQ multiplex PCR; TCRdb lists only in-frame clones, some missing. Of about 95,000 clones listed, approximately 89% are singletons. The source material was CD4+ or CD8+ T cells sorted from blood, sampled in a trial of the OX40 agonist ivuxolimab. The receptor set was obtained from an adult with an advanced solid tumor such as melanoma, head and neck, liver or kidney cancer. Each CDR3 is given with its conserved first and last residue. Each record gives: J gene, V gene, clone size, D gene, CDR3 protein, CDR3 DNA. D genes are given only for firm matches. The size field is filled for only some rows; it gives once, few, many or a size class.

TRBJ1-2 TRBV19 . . CASSSNRKTYGYTF TGTGCCAGTAGTAGCAATCGAAAGACCTATGGCTACACCTTC
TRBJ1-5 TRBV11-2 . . CASSLAGKHNQPQHF TGTGCCAGCAGCTTAGCAGGGAAACATAATCAGCCCCAGCATTTT
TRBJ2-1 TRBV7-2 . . CASSPNSYNEQFF TGTGCCAGCAGCCCTAACAGTTACAATGAGCAGTTCTTC
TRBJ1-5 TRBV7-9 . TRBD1 CASSLWTGKDSNQPQHF TGTGCCAGCAGCTTGTGGACAGGGAAGGATAGCAATCAGCCCCAGCATTTT
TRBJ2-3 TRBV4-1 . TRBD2 CASSHPPGGLGDTQYF TGCGCCAGCAGCCACCCCCCGGGGGGGCTTGGAGATACGCAGTATTTT
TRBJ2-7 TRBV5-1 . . CASSFSYSPDRSFYEQYF TGCGCCAGCAGCTTCTCCTACTCCCCGGACAGATCCTTCTACGAGCAGTACTTC
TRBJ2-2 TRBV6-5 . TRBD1 CASSYPGTANTGELFF TGTGCCAGCAGTTATCCCGGGACAGCGAACACCGGGGAGCTGTTTTTT
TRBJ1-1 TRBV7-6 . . CASSPTAGANTEAFF TGTGCCAGCTCCCCCACGGCAGGAGCCAACACTGAAGCTTTCTTT
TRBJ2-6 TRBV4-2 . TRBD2 CASLEAGRAGANVLTF TGTGCCAGCCTTGAGGCGGGGAGGGCTGGGGCCAACGTCCTGACTTTC
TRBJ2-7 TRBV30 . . CAWKRYSSLTYEQYF TGTGCCTGGAAACGGTACAGCTCCCTAACCTACGAGCAGTACTTC
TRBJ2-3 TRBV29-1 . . CSVARDFYSDTQYF TGCAGCGTGGCCCGCGACTTCTATTCAGATACGCAGTATTTT
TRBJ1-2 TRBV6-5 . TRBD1 CASRQRDRAYGYTF TGTGCCAGCAGGCAACGAGACAGGGCCTATGGCTACACCTTC
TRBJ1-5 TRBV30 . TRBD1 CAWSSTGGVQPQHF TGTGCCTGGAGTTCCACAGGGGGCGTTCAGCCCCAGCATTTT
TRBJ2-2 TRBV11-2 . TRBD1 CASSTDRGRTSGELFF TGTGCCAGCAGCACGGACAGGGGGCGAACGTCCGGGGAGCTGTTTTTT
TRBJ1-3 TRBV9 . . CASSVVGGNTIYF TGTGCCAGCAGCGTGGTGGGGGGCAACACCATATATTTT
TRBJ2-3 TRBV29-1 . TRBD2 CSVRAGGGTDTQYF TGCAGCGTTAGGGCGGGAGGGGGCACAGATACGCAGTATTTT
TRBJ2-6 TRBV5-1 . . CASSLSGSSGANVLTF TGCGCCAGCAGCTTGTCAGGAAGCTCTGGGGCCAACGTCCTGACTTTC
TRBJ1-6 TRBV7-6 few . CASSLGTVNSPLHF TGTGCCAGCAGCTTAGGGACAGTAAATTCACCCCTCCACTTT
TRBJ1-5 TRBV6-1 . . CASRGTYQPQHF TGTGCCAGCAGAGGGACTTATCAGCCCCAGCATTTT
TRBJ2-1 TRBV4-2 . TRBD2 CASSQEWASGNEQFF TGTGCCAGCAGCCAAGAATGGGCTAGCGGAAATGAGCAGTTCTTC
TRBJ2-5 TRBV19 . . CASSIALISGAGETQYF TGTGCCAGTAGTATAGCCCTCATTTCTGGGGCAGGAGAGACCCAGTACTTC
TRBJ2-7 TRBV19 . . CASSIGVTYEQYF TGTGCCAGTAGTATAGGGGTTACCTACGAGCAGTACTTC
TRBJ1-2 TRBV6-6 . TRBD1 CASSRTGGAANYGYTF TGTGCCAGCAGCCGGACAGGGGGCGCCGCTAACTATGGCTACACCTTC
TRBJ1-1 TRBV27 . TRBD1 CASSTRQGNTEAFF TGTGCCAGCAGTACGCGACAGGGGAACACTGAAGCTTTCTTT
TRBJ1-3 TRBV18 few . CASSPAPSGTIYF TGTGCCAGCTCACCGGCTCCTTCGGGGACCATATATTTT
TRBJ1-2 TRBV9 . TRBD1 CASSSRGLNYGYTF TGTGCCAGCAGCTCCAGGGGGCTGAACTATGGCTACACCTTC
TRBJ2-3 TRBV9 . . CASSVDRPQGTDTQYF TGTGCCAGCAGCGTAGACCGACCGCAGGGGACAGATACGCAGTATTTT
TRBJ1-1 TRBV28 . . CASSGPGTEAFF TGTGCCAGCAGTGGTCCGGGGACTGAAGCTTTCTTT
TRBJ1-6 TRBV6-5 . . CASTRSSYNSPLHF TGTGCCAGCACGCGGAGCTCCTATAATTCACCCCTCCACTTT
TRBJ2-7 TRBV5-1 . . CASSLAGREQYF TGCGCCAGCAGCTTGGCGGGGAGGGAGCAGTACTTC
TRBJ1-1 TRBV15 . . CATGYVGLNTEAFF TGTGCCACCGGATATGTTGGACTGAACACTGAAGCTTTCTTT
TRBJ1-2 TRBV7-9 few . CASSLEGYGYTF TGTGCCAGCAGCTTAGAAGGGTATGGCTACACCTTC